This T cell receptor (beta chain) is drawn from a study of control samples from healthy donors and cancer patients (dated by TCRdb to the early 2020s). A note on this clone: No antigen is known for it. Base qualities are missing; no much larger clone stands one base away.

CDR1 MNHNY and CDR2 SVGAGI are derived from the germline V gene (reference sequence). V and J are truncated by 5 bases and 8 bases respectively, leaving an intervening sequence of 13 bases. The CDR3 holds 14 amino acids from the cysteine to the phenylalanine. Only CDR3 DNA is held: 42 bases, read in frame from base 1. Libraries were prepared through the immunoSEQ multiplex PCR assay. TCRdb provides this immuneACCESS table in a form limited to in-frame rearrangements. Some clones are lacking; in checked studies, under half of them reflect an unresolved V gene, and why the rest are absent is not known. The sample yields 170,000 or so clones; approximately 92% were counted once. The ten most abundant clones make up 2% of the sample.

The rearranged segments are TRBV6-6 and TRBJ1-6; the D gene is unclear. Sequencing was performed on blood. The TCR comes from a woman in her 40s in good health. The DNA sequence is TGTGCCAGCAGTAGCGGCCCCGGATATTCACCCCTCCACTTT. It is translated as CASSSGPGYSPLHF.